These T cell receptor beta chains were read from a single sample in a study of T cell responses to AZD1222 COVID-19 vaccine. TCRdb's table, derived via immunoSEQ multiplex PCR, lists solely in-frame clones and lacks some. The profile shows 140,000 to 150,000 clones, about 89% of them singletons. Specimen: peripheral blood, collected 28 days after the second AZD1222 dose. These receptors all stem from an adult who received the AZD1222 COVID-19 vaccine. The CDR3 runs from the conserved cysteine through the conserved F or W. The order of the fields is J gene, D gene, clone size, V gene, CDR3 protein, CDR3 DNA. The D gene is left open where the match is weak. Rows may omit the clone size; those that give it use once, few, many or a size class.

TRBJ2-1,.,.,TRBV18,CASSLDRSHEQFF,TGTGCCAGCTCACTAGACAGGTCCCATGAGCAGTTCTTC
TRBJ1-6,.,.,TRBV18,CASSPSGRDSPLHF,TGTGCCAGCTCACCATCAGGGAGGGATTCACCCCTCCACTTT
TRBJ2-6,TRBD2,.,TRBV27,CASTSGGSGANVLTF,TGTGCCAGTACTAGCGGGGGATCTGGGGCCAACGTCCTGACTTTC
TRBJ2-6,.,.,TRBV28,CASSPPTQSSGANVLTF,TGTGCCAGCAGTCCACCCACCCAGAGCTCTGGGGCCAACGTCCTGACTTTC
TRBJ1-5,.,.,TRBV7-3,CASSLGGGQPQHF,TGTGCCAGCAGCTTAGGGGGAGGGCAGCCCCAGCATTTT
TRBJ1-3,.,.,TRBV29-1,CSVERGGGNTIYF,TGCAGCGTTGAAAGGGGTGGTGGAAACACCATATATTTT
TRBJ2-2,.,.,TRBV19,CASSPRTLATGELFF,TGTGCCAGTAGTCCCAGAACCCTAGCGACCGGGGAGCTGTTTTTT
TRBJ1-3,.,.,TRBV6-1,CASSESRVSGNTIYF,TGTGCCAGCAGTGAATCAAGGGTCTCGGGAAACACCATATATTTT
TRBJ2-1,TRBD1,.,TRBV9,CASGTGTQARGTYFYNEQFF,TGTGCCAGCGGGACAGGAACCCAAGCCAGGGGGACCTATTTCTACAATGAGCAGTTCTTC
TRBJ1-2,.,.,TRBV4-2,CASSQDGGSANYGYTF,TGTGCCAGCAGCCAAGACGGGGGGTCGGCCAACTATGGCTACACCTTC
TRBJ1-1,.,once,TRBV5-6,CASSLYPWVSGVNTEAFF,TGTGCCAGCAGCTTGTATCCTTGGGTCTCAGGCGTGAACACTGAAGCTTTCTTT
TRBJ1-2,TRBD1,.,TRBV27,CASSGGQGRGYGYTF,TGTGCCAGCAGTGGGGGACAGGGAAGGGGGTATGGCTACACCTTC
TRBJ1-1,.,.,TRBV10-3,CAIRTISMNTEAFF,TGTGCCATCAGAACGATATCCATGAACACTGAAGCTTTCTTT
TRBJ2-7,TRBD1,.,TRBV3-1/TRBV3-2,CASSLAGQDEKYF,TGTGCCAGCAGCCTGGCGGGACAGGATGAAAAGTACTTC
TRBJ1-3,.,once,TRBV9,CASSVAGSGNTIYF,TGTGCCAGCAGCGTAGCAGGATCTGGAAACACCATATATTTT
TRBJ2-1,.,.,TRBV13,CASSPRGTYNEQFF,TGTGCCAGCTCCCCCCGGGGGACCTACAATGAGCAGTTCTTC
TRBJ2-7,.,.,TRBV2,CASSDRSAYEQYF,TGTGCCAGCAGTGATCGGTCAGCCTACGAGCAGTACTTC
TRBJ2-1,TRBD2,.,TRBV29-1,CSVVGASGRGYQFF,TGCAGCGTTGTTGGGGCCAGCGGGAGGGGGTACCAGTTCTTC
TRBJ2-1,.,once,TRBV12-5,CASGLEIVYPYNEQFF,TGTGCTAGTGGTTTGGAAATAGTGTACCCCTACAATGAGCAGTTCTTC
TRBJ1-6,TRBD1,.,TRBV19,CASTWDSYNSPLHF,TGTGCCAGTACGTGGGACAGCTATAATTCACCCCTCCACTTT
TRBJ1-3,.,.,TRBV5-4,CASSNGGVGPGNTIYF,TGTGCCAGCAGCAATGGCGGGGTGGGGCCTGGAAACACCATATATTTT
TRBJ1-2,.,.,TRBV6-6,CASSPYLGDYGYTF,TGTGCCAGCAGCCCCTACTTGGGTGACTATGGCTACACCTTC
TRBJ2-7,TRBD2,.,TRBV5-1,CASSYGRRALGDEQYF,TGCGCCAGCAGCTACGGGAGGAGGGCCCTGGGGGACGAGCAGTACTTC
TRBJ1-1,.,.,TRBV29-1,CSASNGEGTEAFF,TGCAGCGCCTCGAACGGAGAGGGGACTGAAGCTTTCTTT
TRBJ1-5,TRBD1,.,TRBV6-6,CASSQGTGGIQPQHF,TGTGCCAGCAGTCAAGGGACAGGGGGCATTCAGCCCCAGCATTTT
TRBJ2-3,TRBD2,.,TRBV11-3,CASSLGTSGFTDTQYF,TGTGCCAGCAGCTTAGGTACTAGCGGTTTTACAGATACGCAGTATTTT
TRBJ2-5,.,once,TRBV7-9,CASSLEGTGPQETQYF,TGTGCCAGCAGCTTAGAGGGAACAGGACCCCAAGAGACCCAGTACTTC
TRBJ1-4,TRBD1,.,TRBV6-6,CASSGQGGEKLFF,TGTGCCAGCAGCGGACAGGGGGGTGAAAAACTGTTTTTT
TRBJ2-3,TRBD2,once,TRBV29-1,CSAAGSGSADTQYF,TGCAGCGCCGCGGGTAGCGGGAGCGCAGATACGCAGTATTTT
TRBJ2-2,.,.,TRBV5-1,CASSLAPPNGELFF,TGCGCCAGCAGCTTGGCACCCCCAAACGGGGAGCTGTTTTTT
TRBJ1-6,.,once,TRBV7-9,CASSLLSEFYNSPLHF,TGTGCCAGCAGCTTACTGTCAGAGTTCTATAATTCACCCCTCCACTTT
TRBJ2-7,TRBD2,.,TRBV5-6,CASSLEPSGSVEQYF,TGTGCCAGCAGCTTGGAACCTAGCGGGAGTGTCGAGCAGTACTTC
TRBJ1-3,TRBD1,.,TRBV2,CASSDNRGPGNTIYF,TGTGCCAGCAGTGACAACAGGGGGCCTGGAAACACCATATATTTT
TRBJ1-2,TRBD1,.,TRBV6-5,CAIRDQTGIYGYTF,TGTGCCATCAGGGACCAGACAGGGATCTATGGCTACACCTTC
TRBJ2-5,TRBD2,.,TRBV6-2/TRBV6-3,CASSSRLAEETQYF,TGTGCCAGCAGTTCCAGACTAGCGGAAGAGACCCAGTACTTC
TRBJ2-1,TRBD2,once,TRBV27,CASSPGRGSYNEQFF,TGTGCCAGCAGTCCCGGGAGGGGCTCCTACAATGAGCAGTTCTTC
TRBJ2-3,TRBD2,.,TRBV7-2,CASSLAPGGVGDTQYF,TGTGCCAGCAGCTTAGCTCCGGGGGGAGTTGGAGATACGCAGTATTTT
TRBJ2-7,.,.,TRBV14,CASSQDRTRSYEQYF,TGTGCCAGCAGCCAAGATCGAACTAGGTCCTACGAGCAGTACTTC
TRBJ1-2,.,few,TRBV3-1/TRBV3-2,CASSQFPGPDGYTF,TGTGCCAGCAGCCAATTTCCTGGGCCGGACGGCTACACCTTC
TRBJ1-1,.,.,TRBV9,CASSAHLRGGTEAFF,TGTGCCAGCAGCGCCCACCTCAGGGGAGGCACTGAAGCTTTCTTT
TRBJ2-7,.,.,TRBV19,CASSPGQAYEQYF,TGTGCCAGTAGCCCGGGACAAGCATACGAGCAGTACTTC
TRBJ2-3,.,.,TRBV28,CASRWASTDTQYF,TGTGCCAGCCGCTGGGCTAGCACAGATACGCAGTATTTT
TRBJ1-2,.,.,TRBV24-1,CATSDSPPPYGYTF,TGTGCCACCAGTGATTCGCCCCCTCCCTATGGCTACACCTTC
TRBJ1-1,.,.,TRBV30,CAWTTSGGLQGMNTEAFF,TGTGCCTGGACAACCTCGGGGGGCCTCCAGGGTATGAACACTGAAGCTTTCTTT
TRBJ2-5,.,.,TRBV7-8,CASTPPLRHRGREETQYF,TGTGCCAGCACCCCCCCCCTTCGGCACCGGGGTAGGGAAGAGACCCAGTACTTC
TRBJ2-1,TRBD2,.,TRBV4-3,CASSHILGLAGVVYSREQFF,TGCGCCAGCAGCCATATTCTAGGACTAGCGGGAGTGGTGTATTCGAGAGAGCAGTTCTTC
TRBJ1-2,.,.,TRBV2,CASSELPPENYGYTF,TGTGCCAGCAGTGAACTCCCACCGGAGAACTATGGCTACACCTTC
TRBJ1-2,TRBD1,.,TRBV19,CAGIGTGDNGYTF,TGTGCCGGTATCGGGACAGGGGATAACGGCTACACCTTC
TRBJ2-5,.,.,TRBV5-1,CASSLLGGNTISQETQYF,TGCGCCAGCAGCTTGCTGGGGGGAAACACTATATCCCAAGAGACCCAGTACTTC
TRBJ2-1,.,.,TRBV9,CASSTQGTTYNEQFF,TGTGCCAGCAGCACTCAAGGGACGACCTACAATGAGCAGTTCTTC
TRBJ1-6,TRBD1,.,TRBV3-1/TRBV3-2,CASSGGGSFYNSPLHF,TGTGCCAGCAGCGGAGGGGGCAGTTTCTATAATTCACCCCTCCACTTT
TRBJ2-5,.,.,TRBV4-1,CASSQDRYVHHF,TGCGCCAGCAGCCAAGATCGCTACGTCCACCACTTC
TRBJ2-4,.,.,TRBV30,CAWTPWILAKNIQYF,TGTGCCTGGACCCCGTGGATTCTAGCCAAAAACATTCAGTACTTC